This T cell receptor (beta chain) appears in the sequencing data of a study of blood T cells in healthy people across ages. Per germline, CDR1 SEHNR and CDR2 FQNEAQ (reference sequence). The CDR3 sequence is 15 residues long. On this clonotype itself: At one of its ends the junction is not consistent with the germline gene, which may arise from a read error.

Healthy Caucasians from Russia aged roughly 6 to 100 served as donors. A second PCR of 7 to 11 cycles used a sample-barcoded 5' primer and a J-beta primer mix. Each cDNA molecule was tagged by a template-switch adaptor that had 12 random nucleotides. One entry per CDR3 protein, called by TCRdb with MiXCR from the 5' RACE reads. Among approximately 2,000,000 distinct CDR3 sequences listed, about two fifths were seen once. The specimen sequenced was blood. The clonotype was recovered from a human donor in good health. This sequence joins TRBV7-9 and TRBJ2-3; 9 positions match TRBD1. CDR3 DNA sequence: TGTGCCGGCAGCTTGGGGGACAGGGACGTAGATACGCAGTATTTT. Its translation is CAGSLGDRDVDTQYF.